One and the same sample provided the 2 T cell receptor beta chains below, sequenced in a study of T cells after posttransplantation cyclophosphamide. The naive gate required viable CD3+CD4+ or CD3+CD8+ cells with CCR7+CD45RA+CD45RO-CD95-CD27+CD28+ phenotype. Produced via immunoSEQ multiplex PCR; TCRdb's table is partial and in-frame only. The table has fewer than 35,000 clones, 90% to 95% seen once. The sample was naive CD4+ T cells sorted from blood. The receptors were gathered from a man younger than 40 in good health and a related stem cell transplant donor.

V and J are TRBV14 and TRBJ2-3; TRBD2 matches at 8 bases. This CDR3 is 15 amino acids long. V lost 4 bases to trimming and J lost 1 base; unmatched junction nucleotides: 4. The germline V gene encodes CDR1 SGHDN and CDR2 FVKESK. The CDR3 here is CASSPPGLGTDTQYF. The CDR3 nucleotides read TGTGCCAGCAGCCCTCCGGGACTAGGCACAGATACGCAGTATTTT.

The chain combines TRBV6-1 with TRBJ1-5, with 7 nucleotides matching TRBD1. Germline lookup yields CDR1 MNHNS and CDR2 SASEGT. The junction had 5 bases not matched to a gene; V was cut back by 6 bases and J by 0 bases. The CDR3 is made up of 15 amino acids. The CDR3 loop reads CASRVTGHSNQPQHF. CDR3 in DNA: TGTGCCAGCAGAGTGACAGGGCATAGCAATCAGCCCCAGCATTTT.